This TCR beta chain was captured by sequencing in a study of T cell responses to AZD1222 COVID-19 vaccine. At the level of the study: The analysis combined second doses at about 4 or about 12 weeks. Study results and caveats: Donors were largely white British and mainly female; clonal diversity was possibly underestimated. Spike-specific TCR breadth rose after two AZD1222 doses, and depth rose as well.

V gave up 4 bases and J gave up 1 base, with 12 bases separating them. The germline V gene has CDR1 SGHTA and CDR2 FQGTGA. The CDR3 spans 15 residues. In the case of this clone: No antigen is known for it.

The data were produced by immunoSEQ multiplex PCR, yet TCRdb's version contains in-frame clones alone and is incomplete. The table lists over 100,000 clones, roughly 88% of them singletons. The genes are TRBV7-3 and TRBJ2-3; TRBD2 might be the D (5 bases). This sequence originates from an adult in good health. The source was peripheral blood, collected on day 0 of AZD1222 vaccination. CDR3 DNA sequence: TGTGCCAGCAGCTCTAATAGCGAGCGCACAGATACGCAGTATTTT. It specifies CASSSNSERTDTQYF.